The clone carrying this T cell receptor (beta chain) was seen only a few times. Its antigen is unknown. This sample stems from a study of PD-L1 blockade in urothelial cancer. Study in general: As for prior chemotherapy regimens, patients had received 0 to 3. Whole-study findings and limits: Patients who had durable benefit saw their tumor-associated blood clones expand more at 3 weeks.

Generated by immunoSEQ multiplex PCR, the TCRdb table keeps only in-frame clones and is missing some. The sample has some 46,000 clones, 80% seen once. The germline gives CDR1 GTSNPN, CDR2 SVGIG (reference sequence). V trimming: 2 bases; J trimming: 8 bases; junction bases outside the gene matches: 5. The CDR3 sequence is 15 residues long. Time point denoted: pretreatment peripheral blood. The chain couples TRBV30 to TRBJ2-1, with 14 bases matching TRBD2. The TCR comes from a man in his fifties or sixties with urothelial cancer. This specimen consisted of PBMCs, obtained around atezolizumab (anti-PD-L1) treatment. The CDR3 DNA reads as TGTGCCTGGAGTAAGCGGGGACTAGCGGGAGATGAGCAGTTCTTC. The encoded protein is CAWSKRGLAGDEQFF.